A selection of T cell receptor beta chains follows, all from one sample in a study of T cell responses to AZD1222 COVID-19 vaccine. The repertoire was sequenced with immunoSEQ multiplex PCR; TCRdb's copy has only in-frame clones and lacks some. This sample yields under 150,000 clones, of which just over 90% are seen a single time; roughly 5% belongs to the top ten. Sample: peripheral blood, taken on day 0 of AZD1222 vaccination. The receptors stem from an adult in good health. The CDR3 runs from the conserved cysteine through the conserved F or W. D genes are given only for firm matches. Expanded clones get a size class; other rows say once, few or many, or leave the size out.

>.|TRBJ2-4|TRBD2|TRBV6-2/TRBV6-3
TGTGCCAGCAGTTACAATCCTCAGGGAGGGCCGAACATTCAGTACTTC
CASSYNPQGGPNIQYF
>.|TRBJ2-7|TRBD1|TRBV9
TGTGCCAGCAGCCTAACACAGGGGGCTGGGTACGAGCAGTACTTC
CASSLTQGAGYEQYF
>.|TRBJ1-1|.|TRBV20-1
TGCAGTGCGCCCGACGAGGGGAAAGCTTTCTTT
CSAPDEGKAFF
>.|TRBJ2-1|.|TRBV6-6
TGTGCCAGCAGTTACGGGGGGGCCGGGCTCGATGAGCAGTTCTTC
CASSYGGAGLDEQFF
>.|TRBJ2-7|TRBD1|TRBV15
TGTGCCACCAGCATACGACAGGGGGCTTACGAGCAGTACTTC
CATSIRQGAYEQYF
>once|TRBJ1-5|.|TRBV13
TGTGCCAGCAGCTTAGGTTTTGGCAGCAATCAGCCCCAGCATTTT
CASSLGFGSNQPQHF
>.|TRBJ1-1|.|TRBV6-1
TGTGCCAGCAGTGAAGGGGGCCCTGGCACAAAAGCTTTCTTT
CASSEGGPGTKAFF
>few|TRBJ1-2|.|TRBV11-2
TGTGCCAGCAGCTTAAGCGATGCAGGGTTCGGCTACACCTTC
CASSLSDAGFGYTF
>.|TRBJ2-5|TRBD2|TRBV28
TGTGCCAGCAGTTTATCCCGGGGAGGGAGGGAGACCCAGTACTTC
CASSLSRGGRETQYF
>.|TRBJ1-2|.|TRBV7-9
TGTGCCAGCAGCTCAACCTCACTTTTTGACGGCTATGGCTACACCTTC
CASSSTSLFDGYGYTF
>.|TRBJ1-2|TRBD1|TRBV18
TGTGCCAGCTCCGCGGGACAGTCTTATGGCTACACCTTC
CASSAGQSYGYTF
>.|TRBJ1-5|.|TRBV7-9
TGTGCCAGCAGCCTGGGCGTCCTCGGGCAGCCCCAGCATTTT
CASSLGVLGQPQHF
>.|TRBJ2-2|TRBD1|TRBV5-6
TGTGCCAGCAGGGAAACAGGGGGCGCAACGGCCGGGGAGCTGTTTTTT
CASRETGGATAGELFF
>.|TRBJ2-5|.|TRBV19
TGTGCCAGTAGGAACGACTGGCGGGATGGTGAGACCCAGTACTTC
CASRNDWRDGETQYF
>once|TRBJ2-4|.|TRBV19
TGTGCCAGTAGTAACCTTTTTAGATGGGAGGGGGATCGTGCCAAAAACATTCAGTACTTC
CASSNLFRWEGDRAKNIQYF
>.|TRBJ2-5|.|TRBV19
TGTGCCAGTAGCACGACCCGGGCGGAGACCCAGTACTTC
CASSTTRAETQYF